The rows below give T cell receptor beta chains drawn from one sample of a study of CD8 T cells in Susac syndrome. TCRdb analysed the immunoSEQ multiplex PCR reads with MiXCR anew, one entry per CDR3 protein. This sample has about 190,000 distinct CDR3 sequences, with 95% found just once. The source material was CD8+ T cells from PBMCs. Receptor source: a human donor with Susac syndrome. Each CDR3 is given with its conserved first and last residue. The D gene is left open where the match is weak. Not every row has a clone size; where given, it reads once, few, many or a size class.

CDR3 protein,CDR3 DNA,J gene,D gene,clone size,V gene
CASSSGTSGGELFF,TGTGCCAGCAGCTCCGGGACTAGTGGCGGGGAGCTGTTTTTT,TRBJ2-2,TRBD2,once,TRBV28
CASSYVDSSYNEQFF,TGTGCCAGCAGTTACGTTGACTCCTCCTACAATGAGCAGTTCTTC,TRBJ2-1,NA,NA,TRBV6-5
CSARGVLAGVYEQYF,TGCAGTGCTAGAGGGGTACTAGCGGGAGTTTACGAGCAGTACTTC,TRBJ2-7,TRBD2,once,TRBV20-1
CASRINGQADGYTF,TGTGCCAGCAGAATAAACGGACAGGCTGATGGCTACACCTTC,TRBJ1-2,TRBD1,NA,TRBV12-3/TRBV12-4
CASSLQGYQPQHF,TGTGCCAGCAGTTTACAGGGGTATCAGCCCCAGCATTTT,TRBJ1-5,NA,NA,TRBV12-3/TRBV12-4
CSASNTYYNEQFF,TGCAGTGCTAGTAATACATACTACAATGAGCAGTTCTTC,TRBJ2-1,NA,NA,TRBV20-1
CASSQDLAGELYEQYF,TGTGCCAGCAGCCAAGATCTGGCGGGAGAGTTATACGAGCAGTACTTC,TRBJ2-7,TRBD2,once,TRBV3-1
CASSATSHPAPYEQYF,TGCGCCAGCAGCGCAACTAGCCACCCGGCACCCTACGAGCAGTACTTC,TRBJ2-7,NA,NA,TRBV5-1
CASSSAVDNEQFF,TGTGCCAGTAGTTCTGCAGTCGACAATGAGCAGTTCTTC,TRBJ2-1,NA,NA,TRBV19
CAWTHGLVYEQYF,TGTGCCTGGACCCACGGACTTGTCTACGAGCAGTACTTC,TRBJ2-7,NA,NA,TRBV30
CASSQGPRLTYEQYF,TGCGCCAGCAGCCAAGGCCCGAGACTCACCTACGAGCAGTACTTC,TRBJ2-7,NA,NA,TRBV4-1
CAWSLQSHNSPLHF,TGTGCCTGGAGCCTGCAGTCTCATAATTCACCCCTCCACTTT,TRBJ1-6,NA,NA,TRBV30
CASSLAGELFF,TGTGCCAGCAGCTTGGCCGGGGAGCTGTTTTTT,TRBJ2-2,NA,NA,TRBV7-8
CASAKGDTQYF,TGTGCCAGCGCTAAGGGAGATACGCAGTATTTT,TRBJ2-3,NA,NA,TRBV7-9
CSARDQGKDTQYF,TGCAGTGCTAGAGATCAAGGGAAAGATACGCAGTATTTT,TRBJ2-3,NA,NA,TRBV20-1
CASSRNGYEKLFF,TGTGCCAGCAGCCGAAATGGGTACGAAAAACTGTTTTTT,TRBJ1-4,NA,NA,TRBV5-6
CASSVDRGTGELFF,TGTGCCAGCAGCGTGGACAGGGGCACCGGGGAGCTGTTTTTT,TRBJ2-2,TRBD1,NA,TRBV25-1
CSAAPGQGNYEQYF,TGCAGTGCTGCCCCGGGACAGGGCAACTACGAGCAGTACTTC,TRBJ2-7,TRBD1,once,TRBV20-1
CASKPQGAGAFF,TGTGCCAGCAAACCACAGGGGGCAGGAGCTTTCTTT,TRBJ1-1,TRBD1,NA,TRBV11-2
CSARGRSNTGELFF,TGCAGTGCCAGAGGTCGCTCCAACACCGGGGAGCTGTTTTTT,TRBJ2-2,NA,once,TRBV20-1
CASSPWGTAREQYF,TGTGCCAGCAGTCCCTGGGGGACGGCTAGAGAGCAGTACTTC,TRBJ2-7,NA,NA,TRBV28
CATSIGLSATNEKLFF,TGTGCCACCAGCATAGGCCTCAGCGCAACTAATGAAAAACTGTTTTTT,TRBJ1-4,NA,once,TRBV15
CASSKDRTAFF,TGTGCCAGCAGTAAGGACAGGACAGCTTTCTTT,TRBJ1-1,TRBD1,NA,TRBV2
CASSLVQESYGYTF,TGTGCCAGCAGCTTAGTTCAGGAGAGCTATGGCTACACCTTC,TRBJ1-2,NA,NA,TRBV11-2
CSARSTLYEQYF,TGCAGTGCTCGTAGCACCCTCTACGAGCAGTACTTC,TRBJ2-7,NA,NA,TRBV20-1
CASSFTGATTYEQYF,TGTGCCAGCAGCTTTACAGGCGCCACAACCTACGAGCAGTACTTC,TRBJ2-7,NA,NA,TRBV7-9
CASGLDPTGQGYTF,TGTGCTAGTGGTTTGGACCCGACAGGGCAAGGCTACACCTTC,TRBJ1-2,TRBD1,NA,TRBV12-5
CASSPELADTQYF,TGTGCCAGCAGCCCGGAGCTAGCAGATACGCAGTATTTT,TRBJ2-3,NA,NA,TRBV27
CSARSEDRVYQETQYF,TGCAGTGCTAGATCCGAGGACAGAGTCTACCAAGAGACCCAGTACTTC,TRBJ2-5,NA,NA,TRBV20-1
CAWSVGTDGGPQHF,TGTGCCTGGAGTGTAGGGACAGACGGAGGACCCCAGCATTTT,TRBJ1-5,TRBD1,NA,TRBV30
CASSLSRAGGPTSYNEQFF,TGCGCCAGCAGCTTGTCACGAGCGGGGGGTCCTACCTCCTACAATGAGCAGTTCTTC,TRBJ2-1,TRBD2,NA,TRBV5-1
CASSNDKNTEAFF,TGTGCCAGCAGCAACGACAAGAACACTGAAGCTTTCTTT,TRBJ1-1,NA,NA,TRBV7-6
CASSLEASFDTQYF,TGCGCCAGCAGCTTGGAGGCTAGTTTCGATACGCAGTATTTT,TRBJ2-3,NA,NA,TRBV5-1
CAWSRGVPNTEAFF,TGTGCCTGGAGTAGAGGGGTCCCGAACACTGAAGCTTTCTTT,TRBJ1-1,NA,NA,TRBV30
CASSPNRQAYEQYF,TGTGCCAGCAGCCCCAATCGACAGGCCTACGAGCAGTACTTC,TRBJ2-7,NA,NA,TRBV7-9
CASSPPAGTGSQPQHF,TGTGCCAGCAGCCCACCTGCCGGGACAGGGAGTCAGCCCCAGCATTTT,TRBJ1-5,TRBD1,NA,TRBV7-3
CAISESDSSNQPQHF,TGTGCCATCAGTGAGTCGGACAGTAGCAATCAGCCCCAGCATTTT,TRBJ1-5,NA,NA,TRBV10-3
CASSYSIGAPPNEQFF,TGTGCCAGCAGTTACTCGATTGGGGCGCCCCCCAATGAGCAGTTCTTC,TRBJ2-1,NA,once,TRBV6-5
CASSGGQWGLETQYF,TGTGCCAGCAGCGGGGGACAGTGGGGTTTGGAGACCCAGTACTTC,TRBJ2-5,TRBD1,NA,TRBV9
CAISDSGATLYGYTF,TGTGCCATCAGTGACTCTGGGGCTACACTCTATGGCTACACCTTC,TRBJ1-2,NA,NA,TRBV10-3
CASRDSSSGNTIYF,TGTGCCAGCAGGGACTCAAGCTCTGGAAACACCATATATTTT,TRBJ1-3,NA,NA,TRBV2
CASSLGGSGEAFF,TGTGCCAGCAGCTTAGGTGGGAGCGGTGAAGCTTTCTTT,TRBJ1-1,NA,NA,TRBV7-9
CASSLSLATTYEQYF,TGTGCCAGCAGTTTATCCCTAGCGACAACCTACGAGCAGTACTTC,TRBJ2-7,NA,NA,TRBV27
CASSQEWVLTDTQYF,TGTGCCAGCAGCCAAGAGTGGGTATTAACAGATACGCAGTATTTT,TRBJ2-3,NA,NA,TRBV4-2
CASSDPELADPRVGQFF,TGTGCCAGCAGCGACCCGGAACTAGCGGATCCGAGAGTAGGGCAGTTCTTC,TRBJ2-1,TRBD2,NA,TRBV3-1
CSAPVPSGSDEQFF,TGCAGTGCTCCGGTCCCTAGCGGGAGCGATGAGCAGTTCTTC,TRBJ2-1,TRBD2,once,TRBV20-1
CASTGQGKERLDEQYF,TGTGCCAGCACAGGGCAGGGGAAGGAACGCCTAGACGAGCAGTACTTC,TRBJ2-7,NA,once,TRBV6-1
CATSRDRLYNYGYTF,TGTGCCACCAGCAGAGACCGACTTTATAACTATGGCTACACCTTC,TRBJ1-2,NA,NA,TRBV15
CASSVVSGATGELFF,TGTGCCAGCAGCGTAGTCTCGGGGGCGACCGGGGAGCTGTTTTTT,TRBJ2-2,NA,NA,TRBV9
CASSYGEQEEDGYTF,TGTGCCAGCAGTTACGGGGAACAGGAGGAAGATGGCTACACCTTC,TRBJ1-2,NA,NA,TRBV6-5
CASSPYGSSYNEQFF,TGTGCCAGCTCACCGTACGGTAGCTCCTACAATGAGCAGTTCTTC,TRBJ2-1,NA,NA,TRBV18